These T cell receptor beta chains were read from a single sample in a study of Ad26.COV2.S vaccination and SARS-CoV-2 variants. Repertoires were generated with immunoSEQ multiplex PCR, while TCRdb's copy carries only in-frame clones and drops some. The sample holds some 300,000 clones, about 82% seen once. The specimen was peripheral blood, collected in a trial of Ad26.COV2.S vaccine versus placebo. The receptors derive from a person aged 18-65 years who received the Ad26.COV2.S COVID-19 vaccine or a placebo. The CDR3 runs from the conserved cysteine through the conserved F or W. D genes are given only for firm matches. Clone sizes are given selectively: once, few, many, or a class where the clone is expanded.

v_gene	abundance	j_gene	d_gene	CDR3nt	CDR3aa
TRBV5-4	.	TRBJ2-3	.	TGTGCCAGCAGCTTGTTGGAGGGGCGCACAGATACGCAGTATTTT	CASSLLEGRTDTQYF
TRBV9	.	TRBJ2-5	.	TGTGCCAGCAGCGTAGGAATTGGCGAGACCCAGTACTTC	CASSVGIGETQYF
TRBV9	.	TRBJ2-2	.	TGTGCCAGCAGCCCCAGAGGTCCTACCGGGGAGCTGTTTTTT	CASSPRGPTGELFF
TRBV5-5	.	TRBJ1-2	.	TGTGCCAGCAGCGCGGCATGGCAGACTGGCTACACCTTC	CASSAAWQTGYTF
TRBV5-5	.	TRBJ1-4	TRBD1	TGTGCCAGCAGCCTCTCAACAGGGGGAGGTAATGAAAAACTGTTTTTT	CASSLSTGGGNEKLFF
TRBV9	.	TRBJ1-5	TRBD1	TGTGCCAGCAGCCCGGGGGACAGAGGAAATCAGCCCCAGCATTTT	CASSPGDRGNQPQHF
TRBV6-5	.	TRBJ2-1	TRBD2	TGTGCCAGCGCCGTCGGACTAGCCTCCTACAATGAGCAGTTCTTC	CASAVGLASYNEQFF
TRBV6-5	few	TRBJ1-2	.	TGTGCCAGCAGGAGACAGAAAGACAACTATGGCTACACCTTC	CASRRQKDNYGYTF
TRBV11-2	.	TRBJ1-1	.	TGTGCCAGCAGTTGGCCCCATACAGGGCTGAACACTGAAGCTTTCTTT	CASSWPHTGLNTEAFF
TRBV5-1	.	TRBJ1-4	TRBD1	TGCGCCAGCAGCTCTACAGGGGGAGGGGAAAAACTGTTTTTT	CASSSTGGGEKLFF
TRBV5-1	.	TRBJ2-3	TRBD1	TGCGCCAGCAGCCCCAGCCGGACAGGGGACAGCACAGATACGCAGTATTTT	CASSPSRTGDSTDTQYF
TRBV20-1	.	TRBJ1-5	TRBD1	TGCAGTGCTAGTAGGGGGGGACAGACTTCCAATCAGCCCCAGCATTTT	CSASRGGQTSNQPQHF
TRBV19	.	TRBJ1-5	.	TGTGCCAGTAGTATAACGGGGAAGGGTCAGCCCCAGCATTTT	CASSITGKGQPQHF
TRBV5-1	once	TRBJ2-1	.	TGCGCCAGCAGCTTGGCCGTATTAGGGTCCTACAATGAGCAGTTCTTC	CASSLAVLGSYNEQFF
TRBV4-1	.	TRBJ1-6	TRBD1	TGCGCCAGCAGCCTCTACGGGGGATGGGGACAGGTGATATTCCCCCTCCACTTT	CASSLYGGWGQVIFPLHF
TRBV18	.	TRBJ1-6	TRBD1	TGTGCCAGCTCACCAGGGGGACCGGGACAGGGTCTACCCCTCCACTTT	CASSPGGPGQGLPLHF
TRBV10-2	.	TRBJ2-4	TRBD1	TGCGCCAGCAGTGAGCCGGACAGGGTATTACGAGGGGCCAAAAACATTCAGTACTTC	CASSEPDRVLRGAKNIQYF
TRBV7-7	.	TRBJ1-3	.	TGTGCTAGCAGCGCCAACTCTGGAAACACCATATATTTT	CASSANSGNTIYF
TRBV29-1	.	TRBJ1-1	.	TGCAGCGCCCCACAGGGCCCGAACACTGAAGCTTTCTTT	CSAPQGPNTEAFF
TRBV18	.	TRBJ1-1	.	TGTGCCAGCTCACCAAGCGGGCAGGCGAACACTGAAGCTTTCTTT	CASSPSGQANTEAFF
TRBV5-1	.	TRBJ1-1	TRBD1	TGCGCCAGCAGCTCTCCTCGGACAGGGTTGGGCACTGAAGCTTTCTTT	CASSSPRTGLGTEAFF
TRBV12-5	.	TRBJ2-5	.	TGTGCTAGTGTCCCGGGGCCCCTGTGGGAGACCCAGTACTTC	CASVPGPLWETQYF
TRBV10-3	.	TRBJ1-6	TRBD1	TGTGCCATCAAACCGGGACAGGGGTATTCACCCCTCCACTTT	CAIKPGQGYSPLHF
TRBV29-1	.	TRBJ2-4	TRBD1	TGCAGCGTAAGGGACAGGGGAAAAAACATTCAGTACTTC	CSVRDRGKNIQYF
TRBV5-1	.	TRBJ2-5	.	TGCGCCAGCAGCTTGGCCTCGTCCAAAGAGACCCAGTACTTC	CASSLASSKETQYF
TRBV5-1	once	TRBJ2-3	.	TGCGCCAGCAGCTCCGGACATCTCAGCACAGATACGCAGTATTTT	CASSSGHLSTDTQYF
TRBV12-5	.	TRBJ1-4	TRBD1	TGTGCTAGTGGCCTCTCCTCGAAGACAGGGCGGACGGCGGCAAATGAAAAACTGTTTTTT	CASGLSSKTGRTAANEKLFF
TRBV2	.	TRBJ2-5	.	TGTGCCAGCAGTGATTTAGGAGGACTGTCCCAGTACTTC	CASSDLGGLSQYF
TRBV20-1	.	TRBJ1-2	.	TGCAGTGCTAGTCAACCTCAGGGCTTGCATGGCTACACCTTC	CSASQPQGLHGYTF
TRBV18	.	TRBJ1-2	TRBD1	TGTGCCAGCTCACCACCGCACGGACAGGGGAAGGGCTACACCTTC	CASSPPHGQGKGYTF
TRBV6-2/TRBV6-3	.	TRBJ2-3	TRBD1	TGTGCCAGCAGTCCAGACAGGGTCATAGATACGCAGTATTTT	CASSPDRVIDTQYF
TRBV11-3	.	TRBJ2-3	.	TGTGCCAGCAGCTTGGGGCGAGCAGATACGCAGTATTTT	CASSLGRADTQYF
TRBV5-1	.	TRBJ2-1	.	TGCGCCAGCAGCTTGGCGGGTGAGCAGTTCTTC	CASSLAGEQFF
TRBV7-9	.	TRBJ1-3	.	TGTGCCAGCAGCTTAGCTACAGAACCACTCTCTGGAAACACCATATATTTT	CASSLATEPLSGNTIYF
TRBV11-2	.	TRBJ2-1	TRBD1	TGTGCCAGCAGCCCTCCCCGGGACAGGGGGAGATCTGAGCAGTTCTTC	CASSPPRDRGRSEQFF
TRBV6-5	.	TRBJ1-3	TRBD1	TGTGCCAGCAGCAGAGGACAGGCCGCTGGAAACACCATATATTTT	CASSRGQAAGNTIYF
TRBV2	.	TRBJ1-2	TRBD1	TGTGCCAGCAGCCCGAGGGGGGACAGTATCCATGGCTACACCTTC	CASSPRGDSIHGYTF
TRBV5-1	.	TRBJ1-1	TRBD1	TGCGCCAGCAGCTCGGGACAGGGTAGTGACACTGAAGCTTTCTTT	CASSSGQGSDTEAFF
TRBV30	once	TRBJ1-2	TRBD1	TGTGCCTGGAGGGGTCCGGACAGGGCTAACTATGGCTACACCTTC	CAWRGPDRANYGYTF
TRBV3-1/TRBV3-2	.	TRBJ1-2	.	TGTGCCAGCAGCCAAGAGGTTTACTATGGCTACACCTTC	CASSQEVYYGYTF